Listed below are T cell receptor beta chains from one sample, sequenced in a study of identical twins. TCRdb re-called the 5' RACE reads through MiXCR, storing one row per CDR3 protein. The table shows some 440,000 distinct CDR3 sequences, with around 24% occurring only once. The data were also submitted as part of a second study, on T cells expressing NK-cell markers.

Sample: CD4+ T cells sorted from blood. The receptors were sampled from a woman aged 18-29 years in good health. CDR3s include the opening cysteine and the closing phenylalanine or tryptophan. Each record gives: clone size, J gene, D gene, V gene, CDR3 protein, CDR3 DNA. D genes are given only for firm matches. Rows may omit the clone size; those that give it use once, few, many or a size class.

abundance: few; j_gene: TRBJ1-6; d_gene: .; v_gene: TRBV7-3; CDR3aa: CASSLTPMEGSPLHF; CDR3nt: TGTGCCAGCAGCTTAACCCCGATGGAGGGTTCACCCCTCCACTTT
abundance: .; j_gene: TRBJ2-7; d_gene: TRBD2; v_gene: TRBV25-1; CDR3aa: CASSDRGVISYEQYF; CDR3nt: TGTGCCAGCAGTGATCGGGGGGTAATCTCCTACGAGCAGTACTTC
abundance: once; j_gene: TRBJ2-1; d_gene: TRBD2; v_gene: TRBV5-4; CDR3aa: CASSYGTSGAVLEQFF; CDR3nt: TGTGCCAGCAGCTACGGGACTAGCGGGGCTGTACTTGAGCAGTTCTTC
abundance: few; j_gene: TRBJ2-2; d_gene: .; v_gene: TRBV3-1; CDR3aa: CASSQLGELFF; CDR3nt: TGTGCCAGCAGCCAACTCGGGGAGCTGTTTTTT
abundance: few; j_gene: TRBJ2-1; d_gene: TRBD2; v_gene: TRBV29-1; CDR3aa: CSVDPGTSGGSYNEQFF; CDR3nt: TGCAGCGTTGATCCAGGGACTAGCGGGGGATCCTACAATGAGCAGTTCTTC
abundance: few; j_gene: TRBJ1-5; d_gene: TRBD1; v_gene: TRBV6-1; CDR3aa: CASSQVTGGVQPQHF; CDR3nt: TGTGCCAGCAGTCAGGTTACAGGGGGGGTTCAGCCCCAGCATTTT
abundance: .; j_gene: TRBJ2-1; d_gene: .; v_gene: TRBV7-9; CDR3aa: CASSLGNDRNNEQFF; CDR3nt: TGTGCCAGCAGCTTAGGTAATGACCGAAACAATGAGCAGTTCTTC
abundance: few; j_gene: TRBJ1-1; d_gene: .; v_gene: TRBV12-3/TRBV12-4; CDR3aa: CASSRTAAAFF; CDR3nt: TGTGCCAGCAGCCGGACAGCGGCCGCTTTCTTT
abundance: .; j_gene: TRBJ2-7; d_gene: .; v_gene: TRBV20-1; CDR3aa: CSARREAYEQYF; CDR3nt: TGCAGTGCTAGACGGGAAGCATACGAGCAGTACTTC
abundance: .; j_gene: TRBJ2-7; d_gene: .; v_gene: TRBV2; CDR3aa: CASSDQAGHYEQYF; CDR3nt: TGTGCCAGCAGTGATCAGGCGGGGCACTACGAGCAGTACTTC
abundance: .; j_gene: TRBJ2-1; d_gene: TRBD2; v_gene: TRBV20-1; CDR3aa: CSATTRTSGPYNEQFF; CDR3nt: TGCAGTGCTACGACCCGGACTAGCGGGCCCTACAATGAGCAGTTCTTC
abundance: .; j_gene: TRBJ1-1; d_gene: .; v_gene: TRBV12-3/TRBV12-4; CDR3aa: CASSLWTGHTEAFF; CDR3nt: TGTGCCAGCAGTTTGTGGACTGGTCACACTGAAGCTTTCTTT
abundance: .; j_gene: TRBJ2-7; d_gene: .; v_gene: TRBV29-1; CDR3aa: CSVGGDSSYEQYF; CDR3nt: TGCAGCGTTGGGGGGGACAGCTCCTACGAGCAGTACTTC
abundance: .; j_gene: TRBJ2-5; d_gene: TRBD1; v_gene: TRBV5-1; CDR3aa: CASSRQGVVETQYF; CDR3nt: TGCGCCAGCAGCAGACAGGGGGTCGTAGAGACCCAGTACTTC
abundance: few; j_gene: TRBJ2-2; d_gene: .; v_gene: TRBV10-2; CDR3aa: CASSESGGNTGELFF; CDR3nt: TGCGCCAGCAGTGAGTCCGGCGGTAACACCGGGGAGCTGTTTTTT
abundance: .; j_gene: TRBJ2-2; d_gene: .; v_gene: TRBV29-1; CDR3aa: CSVGWGIGELFF; CDR3nt: TGCAGCGTTGGCTGGGGAATCGGGGAGCTGTTTTTT
abundance: few; j_gene: TRBJ1-4; d_gene: .; v_gene: TRBV20-1; CDR3aa: CSAPLGGREKLFF; CDR3nt: TGCAGTGCCCCCTTGGGGGGACGGGAAAAACTGTTTTTT
abundance: few; j_gene: TRBJ2-3; d_gene: TRBD2; v_gene: TRBV11-2; CDR3aa: CASSLDPSGSGTDTQYF; CDR3nt: TGTGCCAGCAGCTTAGACCCCAGCGGGAGCGGCACAGATACGCAGTATTTT
abundance: few; j_gene: TRBJ2-3; d_gene: TRBD2; v_gene: TRBV5-5; CDR3aa: CASSLTGTSGGNTQYF; CDR3nt: TGTGCCAGCAGCTTAACCGGGACTAGCGGGGGAAATACGCAGTATTTT
abundance: .; j_gene: TRBJ2-4; d_gene: .; v_gene: TRBV6-2/TRBV6-3; CDR3aa: CASSPPSTGHIQYF; CDR3nt: TGTGCCAGCAGTCCTCCCTCCACAGGACACATTCAGTACTTC
abundance: .; j_gene: TRBJ2-5; d_gene: TRBD2; v_gene: TRBV20-1; CDR3aa: CSAARGAGLQETQYF; CDR3nt: TGCAGTGCTGCGAGGGGAGCGGGGCTCCAAGAGACCCAGTACTTC
abundance: .; j_gene: TRBJ2-7; d_gene: TRBD1; v_gene: TRBV20-1; CDR3aa: CSARDDRGRRVQYF; CDR3nt: TGCAGTGCTAGAGATGACAGGGGGCGAAGGGTGCAGTACTTC
abundance: few; j_gene: TRBJ1-2; d_gene: .; v_gene: TRBV25-1; CDR3aa: CASSGQTGLYYGYTF; CDR3nt: TGTGCCAGCAGTGGCCAAACAGGTCTCTACTATGGCTACACCTTC
abundance: .; j_gene: TRBJ2-1; d_gene: TRBD1; v_gene: TRBV9; CDR3aa: CASSEGAYNEQFF; CDR3nt: TGTGCCAGCAGCGAGGGGGCTTACAATGAGCAGTTCTTC
abundance: few; j_gene: TRBJ2-3; d_gene: TRBD2; v_gene: TRBV7-9; CDR3aa: CASSLGAGGLDTQYF; CDR3nt: TGTGCCAGCAGCTTGGGTGCGGGGGGGCTCGATACGCAGTATTTT
abundance: .; j_gene: TRBJ1-2; d_gene: .; v_gene: TRBV12-3/TRBV12-4; CDR3aa: CASSPGLANYGYTF; CDR3nt: TGTGCCAGCAGCCCAGGATTAGCTAACTATGGCTACACCTTC
abundance: .; j_gene: TRBJ2-1; d_gene: TRBD2; v_gene: TRBV7-2; CDR3aa: CASSREPGLVFNEQFF; CDR3nt: TGTGCCAGCAGCCGTGAACCGGGACTAGTATTCAATGAGCAGTTCTTC
abundance: .; j_gene: TRBJ1-1; d_gene: .; v_gene: TRBV12-3/TRBV12-4; CDR3aa: CASRPILVSNTEAFF; CDR3nt: TGTGCCAGCAGGCCCATACTTGTCTCCAACACTGAAGCTTTCTTT
abundance: many; j_gene: TRBJ2-1; d_gene: .; v_gene: TRBV11-2; CDR3aa: CASSLGRGTSANEQFF; CDR3nt: TGTGCCAGCAGCTTAGGTCGCGGGACATCTGCCAATGAGCAGTTCTTC
abundance: few; j_gene: TRBJ2-7; d_gene: TRBD2; v_gene: TRBV20-1; CDR3aa: CSARGLAGVLSEQYF; CDR3nt: TGCAGTGCTAGAGGACTAGCGGGAGTCTTGTCCGAGCAGTACTTC
abundance: many; j_gene: TRBJ1-6; d_gene: TRBD1; v_gene: TRBV20-1; CDR3aa: CSVRQGGNSPLHF; CDR3nt: TGCAGTGTACGACAGGGGGGTAATTCACCCCTCCACTTT
abundance: .; j_gene: TRBJ2-7; d_gene: TRBD1; v_gene: TRBV6-6; CDR3aa: CATRPGQGREQYF; CDR3nt: TGTGCCACTCGACCGGGACAGGGACGAGAGCAGTACTTC
abundance: few; j_gene: TRBJ1-2; d_gene: .; v_gene: TRBV5-1; CDR3aa: CASSSSEANYGYTF; CDR3nt: TGCGCCAGCAGCTCCAGCGAAGCTAACTATGGCTACACCTTC
abundance: .; j_gene: TRBJ2-5; d_gene: .; v_gene: TRBV5-1; CDR3aa: CASSPHREGETQYF; CDR3nt: TGCGCCAGCAGCCCCCACAGGGAGGGGGAGACCCAGTACTTC
abundance: .; j_gene: TRBJ2-7; d_gene: TRBD2; v_gene: TRBV20-1; CDR3aa: CSANLAGSYEQYF; CDR3nt: TGCAGTGCTAATCTAGCGGGGTCCTACGAGCAGTACTTC
abundance: few; j_gene: TRBJ2-3; d_gene: .; v_gene: TRBV5-1; CDR3aa: CASSLIPGEMTDTQYF; CDR3nt: TGCGCCAGCAGCTTGATCCCGGGGGAGATGACAGATACGCAGTATTTT
abundance: few; j_gene: TRBJ2-5; d_gene: .; v_gene: TRBV20-1; CDR3aa: CSAGDGQETQYF; CDR3nt: TGCAGTGCGGGGGACGGGCAAGAGACCCAGTACTTC
abundance: few; j_gene: TRBJ1-1; d_gene: TRBD1; v_gene: TRBV7-2; CDR3aa: CASSATVTGGTEAFF; CDR3nt: TGTGCCAGCAGCGCCACCGTTACAGGGGGGACTGAAGCTTTCTTT